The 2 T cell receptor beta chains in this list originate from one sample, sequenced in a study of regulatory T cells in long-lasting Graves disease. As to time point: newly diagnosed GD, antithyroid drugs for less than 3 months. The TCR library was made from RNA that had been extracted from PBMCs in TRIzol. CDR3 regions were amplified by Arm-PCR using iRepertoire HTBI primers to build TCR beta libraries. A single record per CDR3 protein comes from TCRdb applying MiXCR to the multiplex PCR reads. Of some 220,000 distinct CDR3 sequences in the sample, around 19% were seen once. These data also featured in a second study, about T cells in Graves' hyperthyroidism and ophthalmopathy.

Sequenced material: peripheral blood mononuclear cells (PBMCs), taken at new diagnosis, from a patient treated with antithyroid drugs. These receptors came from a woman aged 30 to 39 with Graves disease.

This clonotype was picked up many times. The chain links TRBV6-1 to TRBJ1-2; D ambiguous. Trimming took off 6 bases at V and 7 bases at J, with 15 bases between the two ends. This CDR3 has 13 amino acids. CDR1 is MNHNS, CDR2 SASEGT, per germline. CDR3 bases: TGTGCCAGCAGACAAGGGTTGGACCTTGGCTACACCTTC. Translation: CASRQGLDLGYTF.

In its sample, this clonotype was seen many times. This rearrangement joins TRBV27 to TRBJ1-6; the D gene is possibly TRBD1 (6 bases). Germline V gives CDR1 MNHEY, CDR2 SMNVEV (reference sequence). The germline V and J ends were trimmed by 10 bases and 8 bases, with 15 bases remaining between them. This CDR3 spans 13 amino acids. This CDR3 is CATTDRNYSPLHF. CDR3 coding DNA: TGTGCCACTACCGACAGGAATTATTCACCCCTCCACTTT.